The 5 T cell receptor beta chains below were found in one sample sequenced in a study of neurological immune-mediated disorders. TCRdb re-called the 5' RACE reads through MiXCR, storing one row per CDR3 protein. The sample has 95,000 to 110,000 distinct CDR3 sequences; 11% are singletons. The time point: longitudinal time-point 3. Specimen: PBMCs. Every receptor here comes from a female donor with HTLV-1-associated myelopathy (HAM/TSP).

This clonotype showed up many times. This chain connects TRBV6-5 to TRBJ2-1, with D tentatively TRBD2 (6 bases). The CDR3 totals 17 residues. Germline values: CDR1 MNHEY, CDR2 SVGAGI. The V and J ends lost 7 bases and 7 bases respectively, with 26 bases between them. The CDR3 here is CASTSNGPLYRGNEQFF. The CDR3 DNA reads TGTGCCAGCACTTCTAATGGTCCTCTGTATCGGGGGAATGAGCAGTTCTTC.

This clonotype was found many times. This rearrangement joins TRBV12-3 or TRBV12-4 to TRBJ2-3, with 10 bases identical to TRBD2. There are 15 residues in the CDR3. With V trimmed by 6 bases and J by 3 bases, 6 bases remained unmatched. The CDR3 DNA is TGTGCCAGCAGCACCTCTAGCGGGGGTACAGATACGCAGTATTTT. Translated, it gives CASSTSSGGTDTQYF.

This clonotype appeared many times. CDR3 loop: CASSAVGGANVLTF. The DNA of the CDR3 is TGCGCCAGCAGCGCCGTCGGGGGGGCCAACGTCCTGACTTTC. V usage is TRBV5-1 and J usage is TRBJ2-6; D is unclear. The CDR3 loop spans 14 amino acids. Germline V gives CDR1 SGHRS, CDR2 YFSETQ. V lost 4 bases to trimming and J lost 4 bases, with 9 bases between them. The full variable domain, its missing parts supplied by reference TRBV5-1 and TRBJ2-6, is KAGVTQTPRYLIKTRGQQVTLSCSPISGHRSVSWYQQTPGQGLQFLFEYFSETQRNKGNFPGRFSGRQFSNSRSEMNVSTLELGDSALYLCASSAVGGANVLTFGAGSRLTVL.

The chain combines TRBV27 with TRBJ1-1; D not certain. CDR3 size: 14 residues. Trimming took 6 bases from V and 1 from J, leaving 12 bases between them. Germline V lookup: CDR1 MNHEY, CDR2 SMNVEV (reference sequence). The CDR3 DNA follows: TGTGCCAGCAGAGGACCGAACTCGAACACTGAAGCTTTCTTT. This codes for CASRGPNSNTEAFF.

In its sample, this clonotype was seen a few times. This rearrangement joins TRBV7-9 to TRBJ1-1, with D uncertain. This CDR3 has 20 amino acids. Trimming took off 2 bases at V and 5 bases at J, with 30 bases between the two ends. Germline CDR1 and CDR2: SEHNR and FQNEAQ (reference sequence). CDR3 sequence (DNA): TGTGCCAGCAGCTTATTTTCAGTTAGCTTGGTCACAAGAAATCCGACTGAAGCTTTCTTT. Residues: CASSLFSVSLVTRNPTEAFF.